The rows below give T cell receptor beta chains drawn from one sample of a study of blood T cell repertoires in COVID-19. Assay: immunoSEQ multiplex PCR; the TCRdb copy retains only in-frame clones and omits some. The sample lists 130,000 to 150,000 clones, around nine tenths occurring once. Sequencing was performed on peripheral blood. The source is a woman in her forties with acute or convalescent COVID-19. Both conserved end residues are part of each CDR3. The D gene is left open where the match is weak. Some rows have no size entry. The others give once, few or many, or a class for an expanded clone.

V	D	size	J	DNA	CDR3
TRBV28	TRBD2	-	TRBJ2-1	TGTGCCAGCAATAAGCCAGCGGGGGCATACAATGAGCAGTTCTTC	CASNKPAGAYNEQFF
TRBV19	TRBD1	-	TRBJ2-5	TGTGCCAGTAGCAGTACAGGGGGCGTTGAGACCCAGTACTTC	CASSSTGGVETQYF
TRBV4-3	TRBD2	once	TRBJ2-3	TGCGCCAGCAGCCAATCCAATCCACTAGCGGCTAGCACAGATACGCAGTATTTT	CASSQSNPLAASTDTQYF
TRBV11-2	TRBD1	-	TRBJ2-5	TGTGCCAGCAGCTTAAGACAGGACAGGGGGGTGAAGACCCAGTACTTC	CASSLRQDRGVKTQYF
TRBV11-1	-	-	TRBJ2-7	TGTGCCAGCAGCTCCTCCGGGACTGATTCCTACGAGCAGTACTTC	CASSSSGTDSYEQYF
TRBV7-2	TRBD2	-	TRBJ2-7	TGTGCCAGCAGCTTAGTTTCTGGGCTGACTAGCGGGAGGAGGAACGAGCAGTACTTC	CASSLVSGLTSGRRNEQYF
TRBV10-3	TRBD2	-	TRBJ2-1	TGTGCCATCAGGGACGGGACTAGCGGGAGCTATGAGCAGTTCTTC	CAIRDGTSGSYEQFF
TRBV7-2	TRBD2	-	TRBJ2-2	TGTGCCAGCAGTACAGCGGGAGGGATTGTCGCCGGGGAGCTGTTTTTT	CASSTAGGIVAGELFF
TRBV18	-	-	TRBJ2-3	TGTGCCAGCTCACTTGACTCTTCAGATACGCAGTATTTT	CASSLDSSDTQYF
TRBV19	-	-	TRBJ1-4	TGTGCCAGTAGTCCTCCGGGAACCCCGGGGGGTGAAAAACTGTTTTTT	CASSPPGTPGGEKLFF
TRBV7-3	-	few	TRBJ2-5	TGTGCCAGCAGCTTAGAAAGGGGGGAGACCCAGTACTTC	CASSLERGETQYF
TRBV7-3	-	-	TRBJ2-1	TGTGCCAGCAGCTTAGCCCTAGTTGGTTACAATGAGCAGTTCTTC	CASSLALVGYNEQFF
TRBV6-5	-	-	TRBJ1-3	TGTGCCAGCAGTTACCCACAGGGCCACTCTGGAAACACCATATATTTT	CASSYPQGHSGNTIYF
TRBV5-4	-	-	TRBJ1-2	TGTGCCAGCAGCCCGGGGGGTAACTATGGCTACACCTTC	CASSPGGNYGYTF
TRBV6-5	-	once	TRBJ1-6	TGTGCCAGCATAGAGGGCTCACGAGATAATTCACCCCTCCACTTT	CASIEGSRDNSPLHF
TRBV7-2	-	-	TRBJ1-5	TGTGCCAGCAGCTTAAGCACCAGCAATCAGCCCCAGCATTTT	CASSLSTSNQPQHF
TRBV19	TRBD1	few	TRBJ2-7	TGTGCCAGTAGGGGACAGACCTACGAGCAGTACTTC	CASRGQTYEQYF
TRBV7-7	-	few	TRBJ2-2	TGTGCCAGCAGCTTAAGCAGGGGAGGGACCGGGGAGCTGTTTTTT	CASSLSRGGTGELFF
TRBV5-1	TRBD1	-	TRBJ1-1	TGCGCCAGCAGCCACAGGGGGCAGGGCACTGAAGCTTTCTTT	CASSHRGQGTEAFF
TRBV30	-	-	TRBJ2-7	TGTGCCTGGAGTGCTCTGGGGGCGCACGAGCAGTACTTC	CAWSALGAHEQYF
TRBV12-3/TRBV12-4	-	-	TRBJ2-5	TGTGCCAGCAGCCTGTCGTACCAAGAGACCCAGTACTTC	CASSLSYQETQYF
TRBV9	-	once	TRBJ2-6	TGTGCCAGCAGCCAACTACCAACATACTCGAAGTCTGGGGCCAACGTCCTGACTTTC	CASSQLPTYSKSGANVLTF
TRBV18	-	-	TRBJ2-7	TGTGCCAGCTCAACCCGGGACACCTACGAGCAGTACTTC	CASSTRDTYEQYF
TRBV6-5	-	once	TRBJ1-1	TGTGCCAGCAGTTACCGGGCGGGACCAGAAGCTTTCTTT	CASSYRAGPEAFF
TRBV9	-	-	TRBJ2-3	TGTGCCAGCACCAGATCGGGGGGCGGGGCAGATACGCAGTATTTT	CASTRSGGGADTQYF
TRBV10-3	TRBD2	few	TRBJ2-7	TGTGCCATCAAAATTAGCGGGGAGGGGAACGAGCAGTACTTC	CAIKISGEGNEQYF
TRBV7-3	TRBD2	-	TRBJ2-3	TGTGCCAGCAGCCCGGGACTAGCGGGAAGTTCGAGAACAGATACGCAGTATTTT	CASSPGLAGSSRTDTQYF
TRBV2	TRBD1	few	TRBJ1-5	TGTGCCAGCATGGGTGGGACAGGTCAGCCCCAGCATTTT	CASMGGTGQPQHF
TRBV15	-	once	TRBJ2-2	TGTGCCACCAGCAGAGACCCCCGGGACTCCCGAGCCGGGGAGCTGTTTTTT	CATSRDPRDSRAGELFF
TRBV6-5	TRBD1	-	TRBJ1-5	TGTGCCAGCAGCGGTACAGGGGAGACTCAGCCCCAGCATTTT	CASSGTGETQPQHF
TRBV5-1	TRBD1	once	TRBJ1-1	TGCGCCAGCAGCTTGGTCCCGGGACAGGGGGGAGAAGCTTTCTTT	CASSLVPGQGGEAFF
TRBV6-2/TRBV6-3	TRBD2	once	TRBJ2-3	TGTGCCAGCACCCCCAGCGGGGCTCCAGATACGCAGTATTTT	CASTPSGAPDTQYF
TRBV30	-	-	TRBJ1-1	TGTGCCTGGAGTGTAGTAGGAGCTGAAGCTTTCTTT	CAWSVVGAEAFF
TRBV7-2	-	once	TRBJ2-2	TGTGCCAGCAGCTTAGCGTTGACACCTCTAAACACCGGGGAGCTGTTTTTT	CASSLALTPLNTGELFF
TRBV4-1	-	once	TRBJ2-7	TGCGCCAGCAGCCAACCGAGAGGGGAGCAGTACTTC	CASSQPRGEQYF
TRBV6-1	-	once	TRBJ1-1	TGTGCCAGCAGTGAGACAGGTTCTATCACTGAAGCTTTCTTT	CASSETGSITEAFF
TRBV5-4	TRBD2	-	TRBJ2-1	TGTGCCAGCAGCGTTGGGACTAGCGGATTCTACAATGAGCAGTTCTTC	CASSVGTSGFYNEQFF
TRBV29-1	TRBD1	-	TRBJ2-7	TGCAGCGTTGAAGCCCTAAAGCCGGGACAGGGAGGCTACGAGCAGTACTTC	CSVEALKPGQGGYEQYF
TRBV29-1	TRBD1	-	TRBJ2-7	TGCAGCGTTACGGACAGGGGCTACGAGCAGTACTTC	CSVTDRGYEQYF
TRBV28	-	-	TRBJ1-5	TGTGCCAGCAGTTTCAGGGCCCCTAGCAATCAGCCCCAGCATTTT	CASSFRAPSNQPQHF
TRBV28	-	-	TRBJ1-1	TGTGCCAGCAGTTCGGGGGACACTGAAGCTTTCTTT	CASSSGDTEAFF
TRBV7-2	TRBD1	-	TRBJ2-1	TGTGCCAGCAGCTTAGTTGGGACAGGGGGCGTTGAGCAGTTCTTC	CASSLVGTGGVEQFF
TRBV10-2	-	-	TRBJ1-6	TGCGCCAGCAGTGCCGGGGGATATAATTCACCCCTCCACTTT	CASSAGGYNSPLHF
TRBV2	-	-	TRBJ1-2	TGTACAGGCCTTCAAGATGCTAACTATGGCTACACCTTC	CTGLQDANYGYTF
TRBV5-6	-	-	TRBJ2-2	TGTGCCAGCAGCTTGGCCGCAGTTAACACCGGGGAGCTGTTTTTT	CASSLAAVNTGELFF
TRBV10-3	-	-	TRBJ2-1	TGTGCCATCAGTGAAGGGGGACACTTCTCCTACAATGAGCAGTTCTTC	CAISEGGHFSYNEQFF
TRBV6-5	TRBD1	once	TRBJ2-7	TGTGCCAGCAGTTTGGGACAGACCTACGAGCAGTACTTC	CASSLGQTYEQYF
TRBV5-4	-	-	TRBJ1-1	TGTGCCAGCAGCCGACCCGATGGACAGCAGAAGAACACTGAAGCTTTCTTT	CASSRPDGQQKNTEAFF
TRBV30	TRBD1	-	TRBJ1-2	TGTGCCTGGAGTGGGGACAGGAGGAGAGGCTACACCTTC	CAWSGDRRRGYTF
TRBV5-1	-	-	TRBJ1-2	TGCGCCAGCAGCTTGGTCACTAACTATGGCTACACCTTC	CASSLVTNYGYTF
TRBV13	-	-	TRBJ1-4	TGTGCCAGCAGCTTAGGCCGCCATGTGGGGGCGGAGGAAAAACTGTTTTTT	CASSLGRHVGAEEKLFF
TRBV19	-	-	TRBJ1-3	TGTGCCAGTAAAGCCGGCTGGGGGGATACCCTATTCTCTGGAAACACCATATATTTT	CASKAGWGDTLFSGNTIYF
TRBV9	-	-	TRBJ1-2	TGTGCCAGCAGCGCCGCAGGGGCTTATGGCTACACCTTC	CASSAAGAYGYTF
TRBV13	-	-	TRBJ1-1	TGTGCCAGCAGCACTCCGGTAACTGAAGCTTTCTTT	CASSTPVTEAFF
TRBV4-1	-	-	TRBJ1-5	TGCGCCAGCAGCCAAGAGGGCAGTTATAGCAATCAGCCCCAGCATTTT	CASSQEGSYSNQPQHF
TRBV2	TRBD1	-	TRBJ1-1	TGTGCCAGCATGGGACAGGGAAAACTTCTGAACACTGAAGCTTTCTTT	CASMGQGKLLNTEAFF
TRBV21-1	-	-	TRBJ1-2	TGTGCCAGCAGCAAAGGGACAGGGGGGTATGGCTACACCTTC	CASSKGTGGYGYTF
TRBV27	-	-	TRBJ1-5	TGTGCCAGCAGTTTATCGAAGGGGAACTTTCAGCCCCAGCATTTT	CASSLSKGNFQPQHF
TRBV7-9	TRBD1	-	TRBJ2-1	TGTGCCAGCACTAGACAGGGGGAGGGTGAGCAGTTCTTC	CASTRQGEGEQFF
TRBV30	-	-	TRBJ1-1	TGTGCCTGGAGTTCACAGGGAACTGAAGCTTTCTTT	CAWSSQGTEAFF